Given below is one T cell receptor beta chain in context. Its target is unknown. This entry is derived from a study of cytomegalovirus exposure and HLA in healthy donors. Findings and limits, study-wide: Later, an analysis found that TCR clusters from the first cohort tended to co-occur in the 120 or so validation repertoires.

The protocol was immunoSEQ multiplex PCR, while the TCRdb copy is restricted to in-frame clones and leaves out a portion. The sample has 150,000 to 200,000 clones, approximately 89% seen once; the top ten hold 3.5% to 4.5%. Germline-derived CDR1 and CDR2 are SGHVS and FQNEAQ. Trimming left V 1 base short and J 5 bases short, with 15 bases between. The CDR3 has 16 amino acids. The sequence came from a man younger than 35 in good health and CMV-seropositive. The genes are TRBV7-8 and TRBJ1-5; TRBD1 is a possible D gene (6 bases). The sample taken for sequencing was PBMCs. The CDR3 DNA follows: TGTGCCAGCAGCTTAGGATTGCAGGGGTTACATCAGCCCCAGCATTTT. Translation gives CASSLGLQGLHQPQHF.